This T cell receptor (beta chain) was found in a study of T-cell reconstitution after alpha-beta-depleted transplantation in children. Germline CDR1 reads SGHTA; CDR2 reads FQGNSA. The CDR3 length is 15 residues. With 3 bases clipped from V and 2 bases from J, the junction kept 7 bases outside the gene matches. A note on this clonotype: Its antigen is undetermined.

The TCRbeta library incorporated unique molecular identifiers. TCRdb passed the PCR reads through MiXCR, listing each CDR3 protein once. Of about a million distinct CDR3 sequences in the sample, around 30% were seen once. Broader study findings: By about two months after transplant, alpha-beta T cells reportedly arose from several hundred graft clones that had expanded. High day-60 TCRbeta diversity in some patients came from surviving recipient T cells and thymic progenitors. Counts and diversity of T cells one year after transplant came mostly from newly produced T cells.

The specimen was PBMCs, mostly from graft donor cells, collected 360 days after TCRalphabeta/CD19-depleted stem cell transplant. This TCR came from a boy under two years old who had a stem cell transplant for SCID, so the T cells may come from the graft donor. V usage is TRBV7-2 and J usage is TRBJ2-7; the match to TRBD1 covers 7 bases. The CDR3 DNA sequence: TGTGCCAGCAGCTTGACTCCCGGGACAGCCTACGAGCAGTACTTC. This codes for CASSLTPGTAYEQYF.